In this sample, the clone carrying this TCR beta chain turned up a few times. The sample comes from a study of blood T cell repertoires in COVID-19. V dropped 8 bases and J dropped 8 bases, with 13 bases sitting between them. The germline CDR1 and CDR2 sequences are MNHEY and SVGAGI. The CDR3 sequence is 12 residues long. TCRdb's copy holds only in-frame clones and misses some; the assay was immunoSEQ multiplex PCR. Among nearly 250,000 clones, roughly 83% were seen once, and the ten largest hold roughly 5.2%. What was sequenced was peripheral blood. The chain has TRBV6-5 and TRBJ2-1, with a tentative D call TRBD1 (6 bases). This TCR derives from an elderly woman with COVID-19, enrolled during active disease. The DNA for the CDR3 is TGTGCCAGCTCCGGCAGGGGCTATGAGCAGTTCTTC. As protein: CASSGRGYEQFF.